The clone carrying this TCR beta chain was detected only a few times. The antigen is not known. The CDR3 loop spans 11 amino acids. The V gene's germline CDR1 is DFQATT and CDR2 SNEGSKA (reference sequence). Trimming pared 3 bases from V and 7 bases from J, leaving 7 bases between. The record originates from a study of blood T cells in healthy people across ages. Broader study findings: Naive CD4+ cells and diversity were both higher in long-lived donors than in aged donors. Diversity estimates from one million T cells were considered underestimates.

Primers used in a second PCR of roughly 6 to 11 cycles were a sample-barcoded 5' primer and a J-beta primer mix. TCRdb re-derived calls from the 5' RACE reads in MiXCR, one entry per CDR3 protein. The data contain about 840,000 distinct CDR3 sequences, 25% to 35% of them singletons. The sample also formed part of further work on T cells of mothers and their children. From that report: A few mothers and their six children, all healthy Caucasians, donated.

The chain has TRBV20-1 and TRBJ2-1, with D unclear. This TCR derives from a woman between 40 and 50 years old in good health. Sequencing input: blood. The CDR3 sequence: CSASSKNEQFF. As DNA, the CDR3 is TGCAGTGCTAGTTCGAAAAATGAGCAGTTCTTC.